This entry lists 21 T cell receptor beta chains sequenced from one sample in a study of low-dose radiotherapy and immunotherapy resistance in tumors. First-strand cDNA relied on TRAV- and TRBV-specific primers spanning alpha and beta chains. Using a constant-region primer together with a V-primer adapter, TCRs were subjected to about 20 PCR cycles of amplification. Each CDR3 protein gets one entry after TCRdb re-called the reads with MiXCR. The data hold roughly 15,000 distinct CDR3 sequences, with 65% to 75% observed a single time. Receptors were obtained from a human donor with advanced metastatic prostate, ovarian, gallbladder or colorectal cancer (not recorded which). This table probably holds off-target reads from a library built for another chain.

CDR3: CASRGGERSDTQYF. The CDR3 coding sequence is TGTGCCAGCAGAGGAGGGGAGCGGTCAGATACGCAGTATTTT. V is TRBV6-1 and J is TRBJ2-3; TRBD2 is a possible D gene (6 bases). CDR3 length: 14 amino acids. The germline V gene has CDR1 MNHNS and CDR2 SASEGT. V gave up 6 bases and J gave up 4 bases, with 14 bases separating them.

The V and J genes are TRBV3-1 and TRBJ2-5; the match to TRBD2 covers 9 bases. The CDR3 sequence is 14 residues long. The V and J ends lost 5 bases and 1 base, in that order; junction bases with no gene match: 2. Germline CDR1 is LGHDT and CDR2 is YNNKEL (reference sequence). DNA of the CDR3: TGTGCCAGCAGCGCGGGGGGGGCCCAAGAGACCCAGTACTTC. Protein product: CASSAGGAQETQYF.

This chain connects TRBV5-6 to TRBJ1-5, with 8 bases matching TRBD1. CDR3 length: 13 residues. V lost 4 bases to trimming and J lost 5 bases; unmatched junction nucleotides: 2. The germline CDR1 and CDR2 sequences are SGHDT and YYEEEE. The CDR3 loop is CASSLTGDQPQHF. CDR3 sequence (DNA): TGTGCCAGCAGCCTGACAGGGGATCAGCCCCAGCATTTT.

This chain links TRBV29-1 with TRBJ2-7, with D maybe TRBD1 (6 bases). The CDR3 extends over 11 amino acids. Trimming cost V 7 bases and J 6 bases, with 13 bases left between them. Germline lookup yields CDR1 SQVTM and CDR2 ANQGSEA. CDR3 sequence reads: CSASGEREQYF. The CDR3 DNA is TGCAGCGCTTCAGGGGAGCGCGAGCAGTACTTC.

This clonotype turned up a few times. The rearrangement links TRBV19 to TRBJ1-2; D possibly corresponds to TRBD1 (5 bases). The CDR3 consists of 14 residues. The V and J ends lost 0 bases and 5 bases respectively, with 10 bases between them. The germline gives CDR1 LNHDA, CDR2 SQIVND (reference sequence). The CDR3 here is CASSIERAGYGYTF. The CDR3 DNA reads TGTGCCAGTAGTATAGAGAGGGCAGGGTATGGCTACACCTTC.

The J gene is TRBJ1-5, the V gene TRBV20-1, with a tentative D call TRBD1 (5 bases). V shed 6 bases and J shed 3 bases, with 18 bases lying between them. Germline values: CDR1 DFQATT, CDR2 SNEGSKA (reference sequence). The CDR3 runs 15 residues. This CDR3 reads CSARLQGGSNQPQHF. The CDR3 DNA reads as TGCAGTGCGAGACTTCAGGGAGGGTCCAATCAGCCCCAGCATTTT.

The chain is built from TRBV6-8 and TRBJ1-6; TRBD1 is a possible D gene (5 bases). CDR1 and CDR2 (germline): MNHGY, SAAAGT. The CDR3 sequence is 15 residues long. Trimming stripped 7 bases from V and 8 bases from J, with 18 bases between. Here the CDR3 DNA reads TGTGCCAGCACGGTGAGGGACGGGAGGGATTCACCCCTCCACTTT. It codes for CASTVRDGRDSPLHF.

This clonotype was observed a few times. The chain carries TRBV2 and TRBJ2-3, with a tentative D call TRBD2 (6 bases). This CDR3 contains 14 residues. Looked up from germline, CDR1 is SNHLY and CDR2 is FYNNEI. V lost 3 bases, J lost 1 base, and 8 bases lay in between. The CDR3 DNA follows: TGTGCCAGCAGTGAGGCTAGCGGCACAGATACGCAGTATTTT. This codes for CASSEASGTDTQYF.

The chain combines TRBV7-9 with TRBJ2-1; D may be TRBD1 (6 bases). Germline assignment: CDR1 SEHNR and CDR2 FQNEAQ (reference sequence). The CDR3 is 14 amino acids. Trimming left V 2 bases short and J 14 bases short, with 19 bases between. As DNA, the CDR3 is TGTGCCAGCAGCTTACCCCCCCTACAGGGTTTGAAGTTCTTC. Amino acid sequence: CASSLPPLQGLKFF. Complete variable domain (other parts from reference TRBV7-9 and TRBJ2-1): DTGVSQNPRHKITKRGQNVTFRCDPISEHNRLYWYRQTLGQGPEFLTYFQNEAQLEKSRLLSDRFSAERPKGSFSTLEIQRTEQGDSAMYLCASSLPPLQGLKFFGPGTRLTVL.

The chain combines TRBV12-3 or TRBV12-4 with TRBJ2-7; TRBD1 might be the D (6 bases). The CDR3 length is 13 residues. The V end was cut by 6 bases, the J end by 4 bases, with 13 bases between. CDR3: CASSVGASYEQYF. For the CDR3, the DNA is TGTGCCAGCAGCGTGGGGGCCTCATACGAGCAGTACTTC.

V usage is TRBV13 and J usage is TRBJ2-5, with 12 nucleotides matching TRBD2. V shed 3 bases and J 3 bases; nucleotides not matched to a gene: 5. Germline V gene lookup returns CDR1 PRHDT and CDR2 FYEKMQ (reference sequence). The CDR3 totals 16 residues. The CDR3 DNA reads as TGTGCCAGCAGCTTGGGCCTAGCGGGGGGGGAAGAGACCCAGTACTTC. Its translation is CASSLGLAGGEETQYF.

J is TRBJ2-5 and V is TRBV11-2; 9 bases fit TRBD2. This CDR3 is 17 amino acids long. CDR1 SGHAT and CDR2 FQNNGV come from the germline V gene. Germline trimming cut 3 bases from V and 6 bases from J; bases unmatched to any gene: 14. The CDR3 spells CASSLSDLEREDKTQYF. The CDR3 coding sequence is TGTGCCAGCAGCTTGAGCGACTTGGAGCGGGAGGACAAGACCCAGTACTTC.

The chain recombines TRBV5-4 with TRBJ2-1; D not resolved. CDR3 length: 16 amino acids. Germline V CDR1 and CDR2: SGHNT, YYREEE (reference sequence). V was pared by 4 bases and J by 1 base, with 15 bases between. The CDR3 reads CASSPGGGHSYNEQFF. CDR3 bases: TGTGCCAGCAGCCCGGGCGGTGGGCATTCCTACAATGAGCAGTTCTTC.

The gene calls are TRBV20-1 and TRBJ2-5; 7 nucleotides align to TRBD2. V shed 4 bases, J shed 5 bases, and the junction held 7 bases outside the gene matches. The length of the CDR3 is 13 residues. CDR1 and CDR2 (germline): DFQATT, SNEGSKA (reference sequence). The CDR3 bases are TGCAGTGCTACTGGGACTATCCGCGAGACCCAGTACTTC. This codes for CSATGTIRETQYF.

The rearrangement joins TRBV11-2 to TRBJ2-5, with D unresolved. CDR1 is SGHAT, CDR2 FQNNGV, per germline. This CDR3 comprises 11 residues. V dropped 4 bases and J dropped 4 bases, with 4 bases sitting between them. CDR3 in amino acids: CASSSSETQYF. In nucleotides, the CDR3 is TGTGCCAGCAGCTCCTCAGAGACCCAGTACTTC.

This clonotype was detected only once. The J gene is TRBJ1-1, the V gene TRBV18; possibly TRBD1 for D (5 bases). CDR1 is KGHSH, CDR2 LQKENI, per germline. Trimming stripped 3 bases from V and 1 base from J, with 6 bases between. The CDR3 sequence is 13 residues long. The CDR3 nucleotides read TGTGCCAGCTCACCCCAGGGGAACACTGAAGCTTTCTTT. Amino acid sequence: CASSPQGNTEAFF.

V usage is TRBV12-3 or TRBV12-4 and J usage is TRBJ1-5, with 8 bases aligning to TRBD1. J was trimmed by 2 bases and V by 4 bases; bases with no gene match: 4. This CDR3 spans 15 amino acids. The CDR3 reads CASSSGQGGNQPQHF. CDR3 sequence (DNA): TGTGCCAGCAGTTCAGGACAGGGAGGCAATCAGCCCCAGCATTTT.

The CDR3 DNA follows: TGTGCCAGCAGCTTCGGTTCTGGGAATAATGAAAAACTGTTTTTT. As protein: CASSFGSGNNEKLFF. The chain carries TRBV13 and TRBJ1-4; the D is unclear. CDR3 length: 15 residues. Germline V CDR1 and CDR2: PRHDT, FYEKMQ (reference sequence). V lost 3 bases, J lost 4 bases, and 12 bases lay in between.

The chain is built from TRBV19 and TRBJ2-5, with TRBD1 matching 7 bases. The germline V gene encodes CDR1 LNHDA and CDR2 SQIVND (reference sequence). Losses at the gene ends were 7 bases for V and 5 bases for J; bases not matched to a gene: 10. The CDR3 is 14 amino acids. DNA for the CDR3: TGTGCCAGTACCCTAGGGGGCAGCAAGGAGACCCAGTACTTC. Translating it yields CASTLGGSKETQYF.

The chain carries TRBV9 and TRBJ2-1, with D tentatively TRBD2 (7 bases). The CDR3 length is 15 residues. Looked up from germline, CDR1 is SGDLS and CDR2 is YYNGEE. Between the trimmed V and J ends, which lost 1 base and 7 bases, there was a span of 15 bases. The CDR3 here is CASSVKGGGKNEQFF. As DNA, the CDR3 is TGTGCCAGCAGCGTAAAGGGGGGGGGCAAAAATGAGCAGTTCTTC.

The rearrangement uses TRBV3-1 and TRBJ2-1; possibly TRBD2 for D (6 bases). The germline gives CDR1 LGHDT, CDR2 YNNKEL (reference sequence). The CDR3 has 14 residues. V lost 3 bases to trimming and J lost 6 bases, with 12 bases between them. The DNA of the CDR3 is TGTGCCAGCAGCCATGATTCCGGGGGCAATGAGCAGTTCTTC. This translates into CASSHDSGGNEQFF.